Given below is one T cell receptor (beta chain) in context. Methods used by the authors: By means of reference gene primer amplification, nucleated cell counts were estimated. TCRdb's copy holds only in-frame clones and misses some; the assay was immunoSEQ multiplex PCR. Clone size and the V and J calls come from that table; the DNA yielded D and trimming. The sample records more than 150,000 clones, around 84% being singletons. With 11 bases removed from V and 0 bases from J, the gap between germline ends came to 10 bases. The germline gives CDR1 SEHNR, CDR2 FQNEAQ (reference sequence). The CDR3 is made up of 12 amino acids. The data are from a study of blood T cell repertoires in COVID-19. Whole-study context: The study drew acute and convalescent COVID-19 samples from the United States, Italy and Spain. Nucleic acid was either cDNA or gDNA, and it came from T cells, B-cell-depleted T cells, or PBMCs.

The sequenced sample was peripheral blood. V and J are TRBV7-9 and TRBJ2-5, with D unresolved. The receptor's source is a man aged 50 or older with active or convalescent COVID-19. DNA for the CDR3: TGTGCCGGTGTAGCTTACCAAGAGACCCAGTACTTC. Its protein product is CAGVAYQETQYF.